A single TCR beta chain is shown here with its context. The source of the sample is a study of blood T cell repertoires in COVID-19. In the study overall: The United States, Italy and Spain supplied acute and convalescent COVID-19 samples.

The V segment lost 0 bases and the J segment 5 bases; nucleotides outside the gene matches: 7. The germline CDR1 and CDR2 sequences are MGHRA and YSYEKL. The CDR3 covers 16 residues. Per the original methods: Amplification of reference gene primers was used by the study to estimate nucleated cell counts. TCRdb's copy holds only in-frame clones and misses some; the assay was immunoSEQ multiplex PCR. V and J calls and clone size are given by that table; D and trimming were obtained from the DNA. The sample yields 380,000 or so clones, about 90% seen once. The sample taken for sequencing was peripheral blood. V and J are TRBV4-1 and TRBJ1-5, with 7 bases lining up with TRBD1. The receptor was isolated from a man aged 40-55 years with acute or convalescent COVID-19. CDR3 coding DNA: TGCGCCAGCAGCCAAGATCCTGGAGGGGGCCATCAGCCCCAGCATTTT. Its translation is CASSQDPGGGHQPQHF.